The T cell receptor (beta chain) described here comes from a study of blood T cell repertoires in COVID-19. Study-wide context: T cells, B-cell-depleted T cells, or PBMCs provided the cDNA or gDNA that served as material.

As processed by the authors: Counts of nucleated cells, estimated from reference gene primer amplification, were obtained. Only in-frame clones appear in the TCRdb table, and some are missing; sequencing was by immunoSEQ multiplex PCR. V, J and clone size derive from that table, while D and trimming were established from the DNA sequence. The sample has fewer than 200,000 clones, around 85% seen once. The CDR3 sequence is 16 residues long. Germline CDR1 and CDR2: SGHRS and YFSETQ. V dropped 2 bases and J dropped 2 bases, with 15 bases sitting between them. Seattle participants joined during active infection and were tracked over time.

The sample consisted of peripheral blood. The TCR sequence derives from a woman older than 75 with COVID-19, enrolled during active disease. The chain carries TRBV5-1 and TRBJ2-3, with D maybe TRBD2 (5 bases). Here the CDR3 reads CASSLAAAGDTDTQYF. CDR3 nucleotides: TGCGCCAGCAGCTTAGCTGCGGCGGGTGACACAGATACGCAGTATTTT.